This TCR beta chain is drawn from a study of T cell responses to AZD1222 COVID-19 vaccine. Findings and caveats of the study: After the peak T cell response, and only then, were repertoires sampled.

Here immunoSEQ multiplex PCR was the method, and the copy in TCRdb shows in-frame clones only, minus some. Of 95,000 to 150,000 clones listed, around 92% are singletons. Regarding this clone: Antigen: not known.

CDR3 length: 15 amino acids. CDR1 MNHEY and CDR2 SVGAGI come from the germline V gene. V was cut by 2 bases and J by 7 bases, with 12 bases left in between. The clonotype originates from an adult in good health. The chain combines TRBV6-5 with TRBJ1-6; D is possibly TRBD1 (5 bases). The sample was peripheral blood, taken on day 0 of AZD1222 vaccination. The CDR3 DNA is TGTGCCAGCAGTTACAGACAGATAACAAATTCACCCCTCCACTTT. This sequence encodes CASSYRQITNSPLHF.